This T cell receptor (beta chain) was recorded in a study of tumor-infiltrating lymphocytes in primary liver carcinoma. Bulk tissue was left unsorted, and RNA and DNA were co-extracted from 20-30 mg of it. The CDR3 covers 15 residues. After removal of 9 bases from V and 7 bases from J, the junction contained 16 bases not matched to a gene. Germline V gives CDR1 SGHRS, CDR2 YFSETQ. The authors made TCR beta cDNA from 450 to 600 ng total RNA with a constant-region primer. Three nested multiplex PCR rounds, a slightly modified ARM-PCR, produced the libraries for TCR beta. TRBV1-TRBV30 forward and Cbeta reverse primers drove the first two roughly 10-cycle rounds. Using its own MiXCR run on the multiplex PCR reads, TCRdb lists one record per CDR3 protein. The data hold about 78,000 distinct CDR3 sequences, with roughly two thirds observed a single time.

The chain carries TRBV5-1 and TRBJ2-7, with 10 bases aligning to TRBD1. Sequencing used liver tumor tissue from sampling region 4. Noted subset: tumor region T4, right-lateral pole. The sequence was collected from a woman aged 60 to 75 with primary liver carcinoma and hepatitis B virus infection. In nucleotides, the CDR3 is TGCGCCAACAGAGCCACGACAGGGGGCTTAAGGGAGCAGTACTTC. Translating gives CANRATTGGLREQYF.